Sequencing of this T cell receptor beta chain was carried out in a study of human T cells and chemical hapten exposure. Unfractionated whole blood was the source of the extracted total RNA. The study, taken as a whole, reports: After DPC sensitization, TCRs above 1 in 1000 frequency showed no change.

This clonotype was counted many times. What it binds is unknown. The CDR3 has 16 amino acids. With V trimmed by 4 bases and J by 1 base, 2 bases remained unmatched. CDR1 DFQATT and CDR2 SNEGSKA come from the germline V gene (reference sequence). Unique molecular identifiers were linked by the library to individual cDNA molecules. MiXCR, applied by TCRdb to the 5' RACE reads, yields one record per CDR3 protein. The profile shows 120,000 to 150,000 distinct CDR3 sequences, 4.1% of them singletons. V usage is TRBV20-1 and J usage is TRBJ2-3, with 16 bases aligning to TRBD2. This TCR came from a female donor in good health. The CDR3 spells CSAMGLAGGRTDTQYF. The CDR3 DNA reads TGCAGTGCTATGGGACTAGCGGGGGGGCGCACAGATACGCAGTATTTT.